Listed here is a single TCR beta chain. Its matching antigen is unknown. Germline CDR1 is SGHTA and CDR2 is FQGNSA. Trimming cost V 4 bases and J 7 bases, with 8 bases left between them. The CDR3 totals 12 residues. It was across several immunoSEQ plates that each subset's genomic DNA was evenly split. Each sorted subset replicate got 200 ng genomic DNA, roughly 27,000 genomes. TCRdb keeps only in-frame clones here, not all; method: immunoSEQ multiplex PCR. Among hundreds of thousands of clones listed, nearly 97% were seen once. This entry is derived from a study of shared clonotypes between healthy human individuals. Terminally differentiated effector memory CD45RA+ cells were excluded from the naive CD8 cells, which were CD45RO-negative and positively selected for CCR7. Study results and limitations: Clonotypes which were not shared had lower generation probabilities than clonotypes that all four donors shared. Between a handful of donors, naive CD4 clonotypes were shared at a level of approximately 5%.

The TCR sequence derives from a woman aged 30 to 39 in good health. J is TRBJ2-1 and V is TRBV7-2; TRBD2 might be the D (5 bases). Specimen: naive CD8+ T cells sorted from blood. CDR3: CASSSSGNEQFF. CDR3 DNA sequence: TGTGCCAGCAGCTCCAGCGGAAATGAGCAGTTCTTC.